This section outlines one TCR beta chain sequence together with its context. In the original analysis: The assay estimated nucleated cells by amplifying reference gene primers. The data were produced by immunoSEQ multiplex PCR, yet TCRdb's version contains in-frame clones alone and is incomplete. V and J calls and clone size are those listed in that table; D and trimming were worked out from the DNA. The sample contains more than 85,000 clones, more than 85% of which appear only once. This sample is drawn from a study of blood T cell repertoires in COVID-19. Turning to the study itself: Samples taken during acute and convalescent COVID-19 were collected in the United States, Italy and Spain. T cells, B-cell-depleted T cells, or PBMCs supplied cDNA or gDNA.

The TCR sequence derives from a man aged 50-59 years with active or convalescent COVID-19. Sample: peripheral blood.

CDR3 nucleotide sequence: TGTGCCATCAGTGAGTCACAGGGGAATCAGCCCCAGCATTTT. Translation: CAISESQGNQPQHF. This chain uses TRBV10-3 with TRBJ1-5; TRBD1 aligns across 7 bases. The CDR3 totals 14 residues. The V and J ends lost 0 bases and 4 bases, in that order; junction bases with no gene match: 0. The germline gives CDR1 ENHRY, CDR2 SYGVKD.